Listed below are T cell receptor beta chains from one sample, sequenced in a study of cytomegalovirus exposure and HLA in healthy donors. Sequencing was performed with immunoSEQ multiplex PCR; in TCRdb, only in-frame clones are kept and a portion is missing. The table includes around 140,000 clones, around nine tenths detected once. Sequences were obtained from PBMCs. These receptors were collected from a man between 18 and 35 years old in good health and CMV-seropositive. Both conserved end residues are part of each CDR3. Each record gives: clone size, J gene, V gene, D gene, CDR3 protein, CDR3 DNA. D genes are given only for firm matches. Some rows mark clone size as missing; the rest say once, few, many or name a class of expanded clone.

clone size: once; J gene: TRBJ2-3; V gene: TRBV9; D gene: TRBD2; CDR3 protein: CASNREGASGRYTQYF; CDR3 DNA: TGTGCCAGCAACCGGGAGGGGGCTAGCGGGAGATATACGCAGTATTTT
clone size: -; J gene: TRBJ2-5; V gene: TRBV10-3; D gene: TRBD1; CDR3 protein: CAISEEDRGRETQYF; CDR3 DNA: TGTGCCATCAGTGAGGAGGACAGGGGGAGGGAGACCCAGTACTTC
clone size: -; J gene: TRBJ2-7; V gene: TRBV30; D gene: -; CDR3 protein: CALHEMSSYEQYF; CDR3 DNA: TGTGCCCTTCACGAGATGAGCTCCTACGAGCAGTACTTC
clone size: -; J gene: TRBJ1-2; V gene: TRBV27; D gene: -; CDR3 protein: CASSLSLVDSYGYTF; CDR3 DNA: TGTGCCAGCAGTTTATCCCTGGTAGATTCATATGGCTACACCTTC
clone size: -; J gene: TRBJ1-2; V gene: TRBV13; D gene: TRBD1; CDR3 protein: CASSFRTGGNYGYTF; CDR3 DNA: TGTGCCAGCAGCTTCCGGACAGGGGGTAACTATGGCTACACCTTC
clone size: -; J gene: TRBJ2-2; V gene: TRBV18; D gene: -; CDR3 protein: CASSPPSTGELFF; CDR3 DNA: TGTGCCAGCTCACCCCCGAGCACCGGGGAGCTGTTTTTT
clone size: -; J gene: TRBJ1-1; V gene: TRBV5-1; D gene: -; CDR3 protein: CASSLASPSSWAFF; CDR3 DNA: TGCGCCAGCAGCTTGGCCAGTCCGTCTTCATGGGCTTTCTTT
clone size: -; J gene: TRBJ2-1; V gene: TRBV5-6; D gene: TRBD1; CDR3 protein: CASIRQGLSEQFF; CDR3 DNA: TGTGCCAGCATTCGACAGGGATTGAGTGAGCAGTTCTTC
clone size: -; J gene: TRBJ2-7; V gene: TRBV5-6; D gene: TRBD1; CDR3 protein: CASSWRRGQGTYEQYF; CDR3 DNA: TGTGCCAGCAGCTGGCGACGCGGACAGGGGACCTACGAGCAGTACTTC
clone size: -; J gene: TRBJ1-4; V gene: TRBV6-6; D gene: TRBD1; CDR3 protein: CASSFTGEGEKLFF; CDR3 DNA: TGTGCCAGCAGTTTCACAGGGGAAGGTGAAAAACTGTTTTTT
clone size: once; J gene: TRBJ1-1; V gene: TRBV5-6; D gene: -; CDR3 protein: CASSLRQGRAEAFF; CDR3 DNA: TGTGCCAGCAGCTTGCGGCAGGGGCGAGCTGAAGCTTTCTTT
clone size: -; J gene: TRBJ2-2; V gene: TRBV11-2; D gene: -; CDR3 protein: CASSLARRGGELFF; CDR3 DNA: TGTGCCAGCAGCTTAGCCAGGCGTGGAGGGGAGCTGTTTTTT
clone size: -; J gene: TRBJ2-1; V gene: TRBV5-4; D gene: TRBD2; CDR3 protein: CASSSSTLAGGPGNEQFF; CDR3 DNA: TGTGCCAGCAGCTCGTCCACCCTAGCGGGAGGGCCAGGAAATGAGCAGTTCTTC
clone size: -; J gene: TRBJ2-1; V gene: TRBV30; D gene: -; CDR3 protein: CAWRKYSSYNEQFF; CDR3 DNA: TGTGCCTGGAGGAAGTACAGCTCCTACAATGAGCAGTTCTTC
clone size: -; J gene: TRBJ1-4; V gene: TRBV5-1; D gene: -; CDR3 protein: CASSLGPATNEKLFF; CDR3 DNA: TGCGCCAGCAGCTTGGGCCCGGCAACTAATGAAAAACTGTTTTTT
clone size: -; J gene: TRBJ1-2; V gene: TRBV27; D gene: -; CDR3 protein: CASGERGGRVYGYTF; CDR3 DNA: TGTGCCAGCGGCGAGCGGGGGGGGCGAGTTTATGGCTACACCTTC
clone size: -; J gene: TRBJ1-2; V gene: TRBV18; D gene: -; CDR3 protein: CASSYADLAYGYTF; CDR3 DNA: TGTGCCAGCTCATACGCTGACTTAGCCTATGGCTACACCTTC
clone size: few; J gene: TRBJ1-5; V gene: TRBV19; D gene: -; CDR3 protein: CASSMEFGNQPQHF; CDR3 DNA: TGTGCCAGTAGTATGGAGTTTGGCAATCAGCCCCAGCATTTT
clone size: -; J gene: TRBJ1-5; V gene: TRBV27; D gene: -; CDR3 protein: CASSLGGEEQPQHF; CDR3 DNA: TGTGCCAGCAGTCTAGGGGGGGAGGAACAGCCCCAGCATTTT
clone size: -; J gene: TRBJ2-3; V gene: TRBV5-1; D gene: TRBD2; CDR3 protein: CASSLEPSGARRGTDTQYF; CDR3 DNA: TGCGCCAGCAGCTTGGAACCTAGCGGGGCCCGGCGAGGCACAGATACGCAGTATTTT
clone size: -; J gene: TRBJ2-1; V gene: TRBV11-3; D gene: -; CDR3 protein: CASSPQGNEQFF; CDR3 DNA: TGTGCCAGCTCACCCCAGGGGAATGAGCAGTTCTTC
clone size: -; J gene: TRBJ2-7; V gene: TRBV19; D gene: TRBD1; CDR3 protein: CASGGDRTSYEQYF; CDR3 DNA: TGTGCCAGTGGAGGGGACAGGACCTCCTACGAGCAGTACTTC
clone size: few; J gene: TRBJ1-1; V gene: TRBV20-1; D gene: -; CDR3 protein: CSASGTEAFF; CDR3 DNA: TGCAGTGCTTCGGGAACTGAAGCTTTCTTT
clone size: -; J gene: TRBJ1-5; V gene: TRBV5-1; D gene: -; CDR3 protein: CASSLAGGDQPQHF; CDR3 DNA: TGCGCCAGCAGCTTGGCTGGGGGCGATCAGCCCCAGCATTTT
clone size: -; J gene: TRBJ2-3; V gene: TRBV19; D gene: -; CDR3 protein: CASRTLGADDTQYF; CDR3 DNA: TGTGCCAGTAGGACGTTGGGGGCCGACGATACGCAGTATTTT
clone size: -; J gene: TRBJ1-2; V gene: TRBV19; D gene: TRBD1; CDR3 protein: CASSITGDGGYTF; CDR3 DNA: TGTGCCAGTAGTATCACAGGGGACGGTGGCTACACCTTC
clone size: -; J gene: TRBJ2-7; V gene: TRBV6-1; D gene: TRBD2; CDR3 protein: CASSARTSGKNYEQYF; CDR3 DNA: TGTGCCAGCAGTGCCAGGACTAGCGGGAAGAACTACGAGCAGTACTTC
clone size: few; J gene: TRBJ1-1; V gene: TRBV9; D gene: -; CDR3 protein: CASSVAEGLTEAFF; CDR3 DNA: TGTGCCAGCAGCGTAGCGGAGGGCCTCACTGAAGCTTTCTTT
clone size: -; J gene: TRBJ2-1; V gene: TRBV27; D gene: TRBD2; CDR3 protein: CASSLVLAAPINEQFF; CDR3 DNA: TGTGCCAGCAGTTTAGTCCTAGCGGCACCCATAAATGAGCAGTTCTTC
clone size: -; J gene: TRBJ1-5; V gene: TRBV6-6; D gene: -; CDR3 protein: CASSNRRNQPQHF; CDR3 DNA: TGTGCCAGCAGTAACAGAAGGAATCAGCCCCAGCATTTT
clone size: once; J gene: TRBJ2-1; V gene: TRBV9; D gene: TRBD2; CDR3 protein: CASSEGLADYNEQFF; CDR3 DNA: TGTGCCAGCAGCGAGGGACTAGCGGACTACAATGAGCAGTTCTTC
clone size: -; J gene: TRBJ1-2; V gene: TRBV7-2; D gene: -; CDR3 protein: CASSLDPGSYGYTF; CDR3 DNA: TGTGCCAGCAGCTTAGATCCGGGGAGCTATGGCTACACCTTC
clone size: -; J gene: TRBJ1-1; V gene: TRBV19; D gene: -; CDR3 protein: CASSPRGGTEAFF; CDR3 DNA: TGTGCCAGTAGTCCCAGGGGTGGCACTGAAGCTTTCTTT
clone size: -; J gene: TRBJ2-5; V gene: TRBV20-1; D gene: -; CDR3 protein: CSARTEETQYF; CDR3 DNA: TGCAGTGCTAGAACAGAAGAGACCCAGTACTTC
clone size: -; J gene: TRBJ1-2; V gene: TRBV14; D gene: TRBD1; CDR3 protein: CASSQVSGGIGYGYTF; CDR3 DNA: TGTGCCAGCAGCCAAGTATCAGGGGGCATCGGCTATGGCTACACCTTC
clone size: -; J gene: TRBJ2-7; V gene: TRBV7-9; D gene: TRBD2; CDR3 protein: CASRNRDGAGTNEQYF; CDR3 DNA: TGTGCCAGCAGAAACCGGGACGGAGCGGGGACGAACGAGCAGTACTTC
clone size: -; J gene: TRBJ1-5; V gene: TRBV6-6; D gene: TRBD1; CDR3 protein: CASTRNRGGGNQPQHF; CDR3 DNA: TGTGCCAGCACCAGAAACAGGGGCGGGGGCAATCAGCCCCAGCATTTT
clone size: -; J gene: TRBJ1-1; V gene: TRBV11-2; D gene: -; CDR3 protein: CASSFQLGAANTEAFF; CDR3 DNA: TGTGCCAGCAGCTTCCAGCTGGGGGCCGCGAACACTGAAGCTTTCTTT
clone size: -; J gene: TRBJ2-5; V gene: TRBV5-1; D gene: TRBD2; CDR3 protein: CASSLGLAGGQETQYF; CDR3 DNA: TGCGCCAGCAGCTTGGGGCTAGCGGGAGGGCAAGAGACCCAGTACTTC
clone size: -; J gene: TRBJ1-1; V gene: TRBV10-3; D gene: TRBD1; CDR3 protein: CAITIGQGRTEAFF; CDR3 DNA: TGTGCCATCACCATTGGACAGGGAAGGACTGAAGCTTTCTTT
clone size: -; J gene: TRBJ2-3; V gene: TRBV5-4; D gene: TRBD2; CDR3 protein: CASSLTSGSTDTQYF; CDR3 DNA: TGTGCCAGCAGCTTGACTAGCGGATCCACAGATACGCAGTATTTT
clone size: -; J gene: TRBJ2-7; V gene: TRBV28; D gene: -; CDR3 protein: CASSFPPWGGEVSTGGFYEQYF; CDR3 DNA: TGTGCCAGCAGTTTCCCTCCATGGGGGGGCGAAGTGTCTACTGGCGGCTTCTACGAGCAGTACTTC
clone size: -; J gene: TRBJ1-6; V gene: TRBV15; D gene: -; CDR3 protein: CATSTPGRYNSPLHF; CDR3 DNA: TGTGCCACCAGCACCCCGGGTAGATATAATTCACCCCTCCACTTT
clone size: -; J gene: TRBJ2-7; V gene: TRBV5-4; D gene: TRBD2; CDR3 protein: CASSHLTSGSSYEQYF; CDR3 DNA: TGTGCCAGCAGCCACCTTACTAGCGGGAGTTCCTACGAGCAGTACTTC
clone size: once; J gene: TRBJ2-5; V gene: TRBV6-6; D gene: -; CDR3 protein: CASSRTAETQYF; CDR3 DNA: TGTGCCAGCAGCCGGACAGCAGAGACCCAGTACTTC
clone size: many; J gene: TRBJ2-7; V gene: TRBV2; D gene: TRBD1; CDR3 protein: CASTQDRYGYEQYF; CDR3 DNA: TGTGCCAGCACCCAGGACAGGTATGGCTACGAGCAGTACTTC
clone size: -; J gene: TRBJ2-1; V gene: TRBV6-1; D gene: -; CDR3 protein: CASIRGSVSNEQFF; CDR3 DNA: TGTGCCAGCATAAGGGGATCAGTGTCCAATGAGCAGTTCTTC
clone size: -; J gene: TRBJ2-7; V gene: TRBV30; D gene: -; CDR3 protein: CAWSVGQGLEQYF; CDR3 DNA: TGTGCCTGGAGTGTAGGCCAGGGGCTCGAGCAGTACTTC
clone size: once; J gene: TRBJ2-1; V gene: TRBV2; D gene: TRBD2; CDR3 protein: CASSGSGVGEQFF; CDR3 DNA: TGTGCCAGCAGCGGAAGCGGGGTGGGTGAGCAGTTCTTC
clone size: once; J gene: TRBJ1-2; V gene: TRBV25-1; D gene: -; CDR3 protein: CASSEPGRGGYGYTF; CDR3 DNA: TGTGCCAGCAGTGAACCCGGAAGGGGAGGCTATGGCTACACCTTC
clone size: once; J gene: TRBJ2-2; V gene: TRBV4-1; D gene: -; CDR3 protein: CASSQGRSLNTGELFF; CDR3 DNA: TGCGCCAGCAGCCAAGGACGGAGCCTTAACACCGGGGAGCTGTTTTTT
clone size: -; J gene: TRBJ1-4; V gene: TRBV5-4; D gene: -; CDR3 protein: CASSSPLAGSEKLFF; CDR3 DNA: TGTGCCAGCAGCTCCCCCTTGGCAGGGTCTGAAAAACTGTTTTTT
clone size: -; J gene: TRBJ2-7; V gene: TRBV28; D gene: TRBD1; CDR3 protein: CASSPGTGVPYEQYF; CDR3 DNA: TGTGCCAGCAGCCCAGGGACAGGGGTTCCCTACGAGCAGTACTTC